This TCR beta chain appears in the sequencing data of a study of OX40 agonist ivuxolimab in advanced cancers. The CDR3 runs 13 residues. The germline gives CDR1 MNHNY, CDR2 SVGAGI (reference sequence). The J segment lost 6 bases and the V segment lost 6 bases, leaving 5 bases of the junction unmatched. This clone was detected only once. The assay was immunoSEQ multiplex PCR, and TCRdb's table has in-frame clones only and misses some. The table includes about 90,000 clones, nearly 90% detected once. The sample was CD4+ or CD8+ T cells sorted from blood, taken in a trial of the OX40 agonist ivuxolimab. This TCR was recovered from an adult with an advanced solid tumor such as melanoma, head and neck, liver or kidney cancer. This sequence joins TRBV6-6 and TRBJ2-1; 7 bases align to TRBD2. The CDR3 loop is CASRPRTSNEQFF. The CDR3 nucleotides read TGTGCCAGCAGACCCCGGACTAGCAATGAGCAGTTCTTC.